The 13 T cell receptor beta chains in this list originate from one sample, sequenced in a study of blood T cells in healthy people across ages. Together with a sample-barcoded 5' primer, a J-beta primer mix was included in a second PCR lasting about 6 to 11 cycles. MiXCR, run by TCRdb on the 5' RACE reads, gives a single entry per CDR3 protein. The sample carries 750,000 to 1,000,000 distinct CDR3 sequences, 25% to 35% recorded once. These data are also associated with another study on T cells of mothers and their children.

Sequences were obtained from blood. Receptors originate from a woman aged 40 to 50 in good health.

In its sample, this clonotype was seen once. V is TRBV12-3 or TRBV12-4 and J is TRBJ1-5; D ambiguous. This CDR3 contains 16 residues. The V and J ends lost 2 bases and 0 bases respectively, with 11 bases between them. DNA for the CDR3: TGTGCCAGCAGTTTAACGGCAAGCTATAGCAATCAGCCCCAGCATTTT. Amino acid sequence: CASSLTASYSNQPQHF.

The rearrangement links TRBV6-1 to TRBJ2-7; weak D call: TRBD1 (5 bases). V lost 7 bases and J 2 bases, leaving 15 bases between the germline ends. This CDR3 has 14 amino acids. Germline CDR1 and CDR2: MNHNS and SASEGT. CDR3: CASTEGARTYEQYF. CDR3 nucleotides: TGTGCCAGCACCGAAGGGGCCAGAACCTACGAGCAGTACTTC.

Ten or more counts support this clonotype. This chain joins TRBV7-9 and TRBJ2-5; the D is unclear. The CDR3 runs 13 residues. The germline V gene encodes CDR1 SEHNR and CDR2 FQNEAQ (reference sequence). V was shortened by 4 bases and J by 4 bases, with 10 bases between the two germline ends. DNA of the CDR3: TGTGCCAGCAGCTACGACATGCGAGAGACCCAGTACTTC. Its translation is CASSYDMRETQYF.

Many counts were recorded for this clonotype. This chain connects TRBV4-1 to TRBJ2-7, with D tentatively TRBD1 (6 bases). The CDR3 consists of 14 residues. Germline-derived CDR1 and CDR2 are MGHRA and YSYEKL. V lost 6 bases and J 3 bases, leaving 15 bases between the germline ends. The CDR3 nucleotides read TGCGCCAGCAGGGCACCGGGACAAGGCTACGAGCAGTACTTC. This encodes CASRAPGQGYEQYF.

This clonotype occurred a few times. V gene TRBV28 combines with J gene TRBJ1-2; D ambiguous. V lost 2 bases to trimming and J lost 8 bases, with 12 bases between them. This CDR3 has 13 amino acids. Germline V CDR1 and CDR2: MDHEN, SYDVKM. Here the CDR3 DNA reads TGTGCCAGCAGTTTACAAGTCGTGGAGGGCTACACCTTC. Residues: CASSLQVVEGYTF.

This clonotype was recorded many times. The chain is built from TRBV29-1 and TRBJ2-7, with D possibly being TRBD1 or TRBD2 (5 bases each). Germline lookup yields CDR1 SQVTM and CDR2 ANQGSEA. This CDR3 has 10 residues. V was trimmed by 4 bases and J by 7 bases, leaving 8 bases between them. The CDR3: CSVVWGEQYF. CDR3 bases: TGCAGCGTTGTATGGGGGGAGCAGTACTTC.

The V gene is TRBV20-1, the J gene TRBJ1-2; perhaps TRBD1 as D (6 bases). The ends were cut back, 4 bases at V and 4 bases at J, with 13 bases in the middle. Germline CDR1 is DFQATT and CDR2 is SNEGSKA (reference sequence). The CDR3 runs 13 residues. CDR3 sequence reads: CSANRQAGYGYTF. The DNA for the CDR3 is TGCAGTGCTAATCGACAGGCCGGCTATGGCTACACCTTC.

This clonotype was seen a handful of times. V is TRBV29-1 and J is TRBJ1-1; a weak D match, TRBD1 (6 bases). Germline V lookup: CDR1 SQVTM, CDR2 ANQGSEA. V lost 1 base and J 5 bases, leaving 14 bases between the germline ends. The CDR3 runs to 14 residues. The CDR3 loop is CSVEGGFGQTEAFF. The CDR3 bases are TGCAGCGTTGAAGGGGGGTTCGGACAGACTGAAGCTTTCTTT.

This clonotype was seen a few times. The V gene is TRBV2, the J gene TRBJ1-2, with 12 bases lining up with TRBD1. Germline trimming cut 7 bases from V and 3 bases from J; bases unmatched to any gene: 6. Germline V gene data show CDR1 as SNHLY and CDR2 as FYNNEI. The CDR3 has 15 residues. This CDR3 reads CASNRDRGQDYGYTF. In DNA, the CDR3 is TGTGCCAGCAATCGGGACAGGGGGCAGGACTATGGCTACACCTTC. The entire variable domain, with the rest obtained from reference TRBV2 and TRBJ1-2, is as follows: EPEVTQTPSHQVTQMGQEVILRCVPISNHLYFYWYRQILGQKVEFLVSFYNNEISEKSEIFDDQFSVERPDGSNFTLKIRSTKLEDSAMYFCASNRDRGQDYGYTFGSGTRLTVV.

As for this clonotype: At one end, the junction sequence differs from germline, possibly due to a read error. The chain joins TRBV25-1 to TRBJ1-2; possibly TRBD1 for D (6 bases). From germline, CDR1 is MGHDK and CDR2 SYGVNS. The CDR3 covers 14 residues. This CDR3 reads CTSIPSDRPGGYTF. Here the CDR3 DNA reads TGTACCAGCATTCCGAGTGACAGGCCGGGGGGCTACACCTTC.

The V and J genes are TRBV7-2 and TRBJ2-7, with D maybe TRBD1 (5 bases). The CDR3 contains 15 residues. V gave up 2 bases and J gave up 7 bases, with 18 bases separating them. Per germline, CDR1 SGHTA and CDR2 FQGNSA. CDR3 coding DNA: TGTGCCAGCAGCTTAAGCCAGGGTCCTATCAATGAGCAGTACTTC. Translating it yields CASSLSQGPINEQYF.

V gene TRBV7-8 combines with J gene TRBJ2-1, with 9 bases lining up with TRBD1. There are 18 residues in the CDR3. Germline V gene lookup returns CDR1 SGHVS and CDR2 FQNEAQ. Trimming at V came to 4 bases and at J to 4 bases, leaving 14 bases not matched to a gene. DNA for the CDR3: TGTGCCAGCAGCTCATATACCAGGACAGGGGAGAAATACAATGAGCAGTTCTTC. This sequence encodes CASSSYTRTGEKYNEQFF.

A word on this clonotype: The DNA is left out, because the CDR3 cannot be placed on it with certainty; the CDR3 is given as TCRdb lists it. J is TRBJ2-4 and V is TRBV30; whether TRBD1, the table's D call, matches the DNA was not checked. Germline CDR1 is GTSNPN and CDR2 is SVGIG (reference sequence). From its first to its last residue, the CDR3 has 15 amino acids. The CDR3: CAWSPPFGLGNIQDF.